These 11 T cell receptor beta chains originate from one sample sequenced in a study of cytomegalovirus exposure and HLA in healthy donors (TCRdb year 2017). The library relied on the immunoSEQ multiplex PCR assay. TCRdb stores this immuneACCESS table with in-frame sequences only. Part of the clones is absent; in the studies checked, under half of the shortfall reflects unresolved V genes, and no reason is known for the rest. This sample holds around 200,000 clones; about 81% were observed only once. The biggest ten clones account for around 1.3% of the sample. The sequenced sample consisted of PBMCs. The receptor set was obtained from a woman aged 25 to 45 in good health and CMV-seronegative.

Here the CDR3 reads CAISELADTQYF. CDR3 DNA sequence: TGTGCCATCAGCGAACTAGCAGATACGCAGTATTTT. The chain couples TRBV10-3 to TRBJ2-3; a possible D gene is TRBD2 (5 bases). From germline, CDR1 is ENHRY and CDR2 SYGVKD. The V end was cut by 6 bases, the J end by 4 bases, with 8 bases between. CDR3 length: 12 residues.

Here the CDR3 reads CASGRGYNEQFF. As DNA, the CDR3 is TGTGCCAGCGGTCGGGGCTACAATGAGCAGTTCTTC. The V call is TRBV27, the J call TRBJ2-1; possibly TRBD2 for D (5 bases). The CDR3 runs to 12 residues. CDR1 is MNHEY and CDR2 is SMNVEV in the germline V gene (reference sequence). V was shortened by 8 bases and J by 3 bases, with 8 bases between the two germline ends.

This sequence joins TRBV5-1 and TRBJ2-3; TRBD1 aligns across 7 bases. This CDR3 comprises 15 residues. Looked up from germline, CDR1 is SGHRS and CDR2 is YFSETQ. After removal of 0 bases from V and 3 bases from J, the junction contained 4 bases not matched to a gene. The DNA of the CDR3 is TGCGCCAGCAGCTTGGACAGGGGTTGGACAGATACGCAGTATTTT. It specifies CASSLDRGWTDTQYF.

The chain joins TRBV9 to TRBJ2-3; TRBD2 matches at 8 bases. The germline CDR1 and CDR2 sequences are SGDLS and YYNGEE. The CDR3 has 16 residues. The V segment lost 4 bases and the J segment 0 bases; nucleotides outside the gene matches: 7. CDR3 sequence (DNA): TGTGCCAGCAGCCCCACCGGGGGGGCAAGCACAGATACGCAGTATTTT. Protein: CASSPTGGASTDTQYF.

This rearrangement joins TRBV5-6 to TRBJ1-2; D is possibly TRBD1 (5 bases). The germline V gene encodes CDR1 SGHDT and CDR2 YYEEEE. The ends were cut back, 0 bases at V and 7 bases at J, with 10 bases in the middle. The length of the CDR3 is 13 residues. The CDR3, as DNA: TGTGCCAGCAGCTTGGTAGGGGAGGGTGGCTACACCTTC. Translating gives CASSLVGEGGYTF.

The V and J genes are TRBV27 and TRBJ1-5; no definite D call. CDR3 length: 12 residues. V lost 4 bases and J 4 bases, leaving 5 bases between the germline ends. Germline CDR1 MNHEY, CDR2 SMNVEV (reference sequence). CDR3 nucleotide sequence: TGTGCCAGCAGTTCCGTAAATCAGCCCCAGCATTTT. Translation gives CASSSVNQPQHF.

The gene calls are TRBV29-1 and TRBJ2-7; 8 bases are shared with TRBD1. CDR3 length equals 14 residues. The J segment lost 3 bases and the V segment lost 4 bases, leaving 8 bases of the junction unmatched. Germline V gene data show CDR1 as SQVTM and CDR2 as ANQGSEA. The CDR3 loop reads CSVVSSGQGYEQYF. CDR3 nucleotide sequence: TGCAGCGTTGTGTCCTCAGGACAGGGCTACGAGCAGTACTTC.

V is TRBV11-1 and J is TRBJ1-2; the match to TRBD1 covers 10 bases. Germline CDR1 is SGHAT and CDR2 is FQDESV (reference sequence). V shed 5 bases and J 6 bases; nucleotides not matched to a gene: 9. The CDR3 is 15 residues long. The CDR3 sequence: CASSQTTGGADGYTF. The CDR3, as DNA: TGTGCCAGCAGCCAGACGACAGGGGGCGCGGATGGCTACACCTTC.

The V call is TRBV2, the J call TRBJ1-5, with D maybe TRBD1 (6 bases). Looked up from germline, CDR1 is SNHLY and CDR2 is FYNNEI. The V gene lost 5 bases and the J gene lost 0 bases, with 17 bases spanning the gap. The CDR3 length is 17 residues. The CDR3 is CASSPRQAKYSNQPQHF. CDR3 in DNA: TGTGCCAGCAGTCCCCGACAGGCAAAATATAGCAATCAGCCCCAGCATTTT.

The CDR3 protein is CASSIVPEGTAFF. The CDR3 bases are TGTGCCAGTAGTATAGTACCTGAGGGCACCGCTTTCTTT. This chain connects TRBV19 to TRBJ1-1; D is uncertain. V was clipped by 1 base and J by 11 bases, with 14 bases between them. The CDR3 is 13 amino acids. The germline V gene has CDR1 LNHDA and CDR2 SQIVND (reference sequence).

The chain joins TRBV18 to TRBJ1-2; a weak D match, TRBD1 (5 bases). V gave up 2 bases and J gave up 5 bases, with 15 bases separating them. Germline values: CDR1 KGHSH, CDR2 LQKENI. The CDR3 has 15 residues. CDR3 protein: CASSPTANRGYGYTF. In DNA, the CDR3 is TGTGCCAGCTCACCAACTGCGAATCGGGGGTATGGCTACACCTTC.